These T cell receptor beta chains were read from a single sample in a study of prognosis after radiotherapy for stage I lung cancer. Via MiXCR, TCRdb re-called the multiplex PCR reads, giving one row per CDR3 protein. The sample lists 50,000 to 75,000 distinct CDR3 sequences; approximately 26% were seen once. The sequencing here drew on PBMCs, taken before or after stereotactic body radiation therapy (not recorded which). These receptors came from a donor over 45 with non-small cell lung cancer. Both conserved end residues are trimmed from each CDR3.

V gene	J gene	CDR3 protein
TRBV20-1	TRBJ2-3	SAPTASGETDTQY
TRBV5-1	TRBJ2-7	ASSWDSAEQY
TRBV27	TRBJ2-3	ASSLSGSPDTQY
TRBV28	TRBJ2-7	ASSLPTSGSNEQY
TRBV5-6	TRBJ1-2	ASSFPGRSYGYT
TRBV19	TRBJ1-5	ASSPLDRAQPQH
TRBV20-1	TRBJ2-1	SARLAGGPRNEQF
TRBV4-2	TRBJ2-3	ASSQDAGLAGADTQY
TRBV30	TRBJ2-7	AWEPAGTGPYEQY
TRBV6-5	TRBJ1-6	VSSYSAGGELH
TRBV6-5	TRBJ1-4	ARSYSKGACEKLF
TRBV10-2	TRBJ2-3	ASSLDGSSTDTQY
TRBV7-6	TRBJ2-2	ASSEGTGTGELF
TRBV19	TRBJ1-1	ASRGGGSNTEAF
TRBV4-2	TRBJ2-5	ASSQEQQGTQY
TRBV4-3	TRBJ1-2	ASSQDHTGTGYT
TRBV6-1	TRBJ1-2	ASSSTGGLGYT
TRBV11-2	TRBJ1-6	ASSLGKTVNSPLH
TRBV19	TRBJ1-6	ASSSQGGPPLH
TRBV3-1	TRBJ2-5	ASSHPTGGVETQY
TRBV29-1	TRBJ1-1	SVVPRGATLNTEAF
TRBV6-1	TRBJ1-1	ASSQPGEGRTESF
TRBV6-9	TRBJ1-1	ASSYSPIGGVGGTEAF
TRBV9	TRBJ1-1	ASSGRGAGAF